This T cell receptor (beta chain) was recovered during a study of neurological immune-mediated disorders (dated by TCRdb to about 2019). Background on the whole study: The study compared peripheral blood TCR-beta repertoires of HTLV-I-associated myelopathy (HAM/TSP) patients, multiple sclerosis patients and healthy controls using UMI-based sequencing. Longitudinal samples, technical triplicates and paired sorted CD4+ and CD8+ T-cell subsets, alongside PBMC samples, were included among the roughly 100 TCR-beta libraries. The cohort comprised around 70 subjects: approximately 15 HAM/TSP patients, approximately 34 multiple sclerosis patients and around 20 healthy controls.

CDR1 and CDR2 are read off the germline V gene as SGHAT and FQNNGV. V loses 5 bases, J loses 0 bases, and the germline ends lie 13 bases apart. The CDR3 numbers 15 residues from cysteine through phenylalanine. Just the 45-base CDR3 DNA is kept, in frame starting at base 1. Libraries from unsorted PBMCs were made from 2 million PBMCs kept in RNAlater at -80 degrees C until RNA extraction. Peripheral blood was subjected to Ficoll-Hypaque density gradient centrifugation to isolate PBMCs, which were then cryopreserved in liquid nitrogen. cDNA was synthesized by template-switch 5'RACE using a primer carrying a 10-nucleotide random unique molecular identifier by which each TCR transcript was tagged. Every sequencing run yielded over 180 million TCR-beta sequences covering 15-18 subjects. The RNeasy kit was used for extraction of total RNA. The KAPA Real-time Library Amplification kit was used to amplify TCR-beta VDJ regions with primers for the TCR constant region and the 5'RACE anchor. Sample indexes and Illumina adaptors were added in a first PCR, after which library yield was increased in a second PCR. After Ampure bead purification, the TCR product of roughly 650 bp was size-selected on a 2% E-gel SizeSelection system. Before pooling, library quality was checked on a Bioanalyzer, concentration was measured with Qubit, and libraries were quantified with the Kapa Library Quantification kit. Paired-end 2 x 150 bp sequencing of the libraries was performed on an Illumina HiSeq 2500. To increase sequence diversity, about 24-32% phiX was spiked into each library pool. The original pipeline was this. The UMI-based MiGEC pipeline processed quality-filtered reads and removed over 80% of raw TCR sequences during error correction. VDJ genes were aligned to IMGT germline references, and clonotypes were defined by unique CDR3 amino acid sequence plus V-J genes. Clonal expansion, Shannon diversity, and CDR3 relatedness (CalcPairwiseDistances, ClusterSamples) were evaluated with VDJtools, and phylogenetic trees were built with CLCbio workbench. A clone was classed as expanded if it had 8 or more unique UMIs, a cutoff based on coefficient-of-variation modelling across technical triplicates. In TCRdb, the public reads were trimmed at Q25 with fastp and aligned with MiXCR, with productive beta chains retained. Every distinct CDR3 protein forms one entry, paired with its most common genes and DNA. Clone size and V and J calls follow TCRdb, not the original study. This sample comprises tens of thousands of distinct CDR3 sequences, 10% of them detected only once. Of the sample, roughly 20% is held by the ten largest clones.

General conclusions and limits of the study: TCR clonal expansion was greatest in HAM/TSP patients and smallest in MS patients, who ranked below even healthy controls. No identical CDR3 amino acid sequences were shared among expanded clones across subjects, suggesting private TCR-beta repertoires in all groups.

This clonotype was counted ten times or more. What antigen it recognizes has not been identified. No clone much larger than this one lies a single base away; base qualities are absent. Sequenced input: PBMCs. Here the chain combines TRBV11-2 and TRBJ2-5; TRBD2 is a possible D gene, resting on 5 matching bases. The sequence came from a woman aged 40 to 50 with HTLV-1-associated myelopathy (HAM/TSP). The DNA sequence is as follows: TGTGCCAGCAGCCCTCGGACTGGCAACCAAGAGACCCAGTACTTC. It is translated as CASSPRTGNQETQYF.